This TCR beta chain was found in a study of Tregs in tolerant kidney transplant recipients. Broader study findings: The most relevant donor-specific Treg TCRbeta repertoire apparently came from expansion with activated donor B cells.

The length of the CDR3 is 17 residues. Germline CDR1 reads SQVTM; CDR2 reads ANQGSEA. V lost 6 bases and J 7 bases, leaving 28 bases between the germline ends. The repertoire was sequenced with immunoSEQ multiplex PCR; TCRdb's copy has only in-frame clones and lacks some. The sample has around 33,000 clones; the top ten hold less than 2%. Mixed chimerism was transient after nonmyeloablative marrow transplants from related graft donors. Details on this clone: The antigen is not known. Read coverage stops 3 residues before the CDR3 terminus; the germline J gene supplies the remainder.

This specimen consisted of CD4+ T cells from blood (PBMCs), obtained 24 months after the transplant. The genes are TRBV29-1 and TRBJ2-1; a weak D match, TRBD2 (5 bases). This TCR derives from a human patient who received a combined kidney and bone marrow transplant. Some T cells here may be from the graft donor. CDR3 bases read: TGCAGCGTCAACCCCCGCGACCCCCCCGGCTCGGGGAATGAG. Its translation is CSVNPRDPPGSGNE. In full, the CDR3 is CSVNPRDPPGSGNEQFF.